This TCR beta chain was captured by sequencing in a study of human T cells and chemical hapten exposure. Time point here: pre-sensitization, week 0. Indicated treatment: therapeutic diphenylcyclopropenone sensitization with weekly scalp DPC. Deletions cut 3 bases from V and 5 bases from J, with 14 bases between. There are 14 residues in the CDR3. Germline loops: CDR1 LNHDA, CDR2 SQIVND (reference sequence). Using its own MiXCR run on the RACE reads, TCRdb lists one record per CDR3 protein. The profile shows roughly 260,000 distinct CDR3 sequences, more than 6.5% of them singletons. This clonotype showed up just a few times.

The clonotype comes from a woman aged 40 to 50 with alopecia areata. Some clones in this sample may be carry-over from other donors' samples. The V gene is TRBV19, the J gene TRBJ2-7, with a weak D call TRBD2 (5 bases). The input for sequencing was whole blood, taken in connection with sensitization to the hapten diphenylcyclopropenone (DPC). CDR3 residues: CASSIVSRANEQYF. DNA for the CDR3: TGTGCCAGTAGTATCGTCTCGCGGGCCAACGAGCAGTACTTC.